This is a list of T cell receptor beta chains from one sample in a study of cytomegalovirus exposure and HLA in healthy donors. Repertoires were generated with immunoSEQ multiplex PCR, while TCRdb's copy carries only in-frame clones and drops some. The sample lists 150,000 to 200,000 clones; approximately 80% were seen once. The sample was PBMCs. These receptors all come from a woman aged 40 to 55 in good health and CMV-seronegative. Both conserved end residues are part of each CDR3. The D gene is left open where the match is weak. The listing skips clone size in some rows; elsewhere it reads once, few, many or a size class.

V	size	J	D	DNA	CDR3
TRBV30	.	TRBJ2-7	.	TGTGCCTGGAGGGAGCGGGCCTTGGGCGAGCAGTACTTC	CAWRERALGEQYF
TRBV19	.	TRBJ2-3	TRBD2	TGTGCCAGTAGTATTAGCGGGAGAAGGGCAGATACGCAGTATTTT	CASSISGRRADTQYF
TRBV11-2	few	TRBJ1-1	TRBD1	TGTGCCAGCAGCTTAGGGAGGGGGCTGGTTTACACTGAAGCTTTCTTT	CASSLGRGLVYTEAFF
TRBV11-1	.	TRBJ1-3	.	TGTGCCAGCAGCTTAGGACAGACCGGCTCTGGAAACACCATATATTTT	CASSLGQTGSGNTIYF
TRBV7-9	.	TRBJ1-1	TRBD1	TGTTCCAGCAGCTACAGGGGCAAAGGGAGAATGAACACTGAAGCTTTCTTT	CSSSYRGKGRMNTEAFF
TRBV9	.	TRBJ2-7	.	TGTGCCAGCAGCCCCCAGTCTGGCCTGAGGGAGCAGTACTTC	CASSPQSGLREQYF
TRBV18	.	TRBJ1-1	.	TGTGCCAGCTCACCACGGCGGGGAGGTCAGACAGCTTTCTTT	CASSPRRGGQTAFF
TRBV9	.	TRBJ2-5	.	TGTGCCAGCAGCGTAGGGGCAAGTCAGGGTAAAGAGACCCAGTACTTC	CASSVGASQGKETQYF
TRBV28	.	TRBJ1-2	.	TGTGCCAGCAGCAACGACTGGCTATCCGGCTACACCTTC	CASSNDWLSGYTF
TRBV14	.	TRBJ2-1	.	TGTGCCAGCAGCCAACTGGCTAGCTCCTACAATGAGCAGTTCTTC	CASSQLASSYNEQFF
TRBV5-4	.	TRBJ2-3	TRBD2	TGTGCCAGCAGCTTGGGGGGGTGGGGAGCGGGAGAGCCAGATACGCAGTATTTT	CASSLGGWGAGEPDTQYF
TRBV5-1	once	TRBJ2-3	.	TGCGCCAGCAGAAGCGGGACAGGTACAGATACGCAGTATTTT	CASRSGTGTDTQYF
TRBV15	.	TRBJ2-1	.	TGTGCCACCAGCAGAGATGGGTCTAGCCGGGATGAGCAGTTCTTC	CATSRDGSSRDEQFF
TRBV7-2	.	TRBJ1-3	.	TGTGCCAGCAGCTCAGGGCCATCCTCTGGAAACACCATATATTTT	CASSSGPSSGNTIYF
TRBV7-3	.	TRBJ2-1	.	TGTGCCAGCAGCGGAACTAGCAAGGGTGAGCAGTTCTTC	CASSGTSKGEQFF
TRBV15	.	TRBJ2-3	TRBD2	TGTGCCACCAGCAGAGGGGGACTAGCGACAGATACGCAGTATTTT	CATSRGGLATDTQYF
TRBV25-1	few	TRBJ1-1	.	TGTGCCAGCAGTCCATTAACGAGTTCCACTGAAGCTTTCTTT	CASSPLTSSTEAFF
TRBV6-5	.	TRBJ1-1	.	TGTGCCAGCACCCGGACAGAAAACACTGAAGCTTTCTTT	CASTRTENTEAFF
TRBV7-3	.	TRBJ1-1	.	TGTGCCAGCAGCCGTCAGGGGAACACTGAAGCTTTCTTT	CASSRQGNTEAFF
TRBV5-4	.	TRBJ1-3	.	TGTGCCAGCAGCTCCCCGGGAAACACCATATATTTT	CASSSPGNTIYF